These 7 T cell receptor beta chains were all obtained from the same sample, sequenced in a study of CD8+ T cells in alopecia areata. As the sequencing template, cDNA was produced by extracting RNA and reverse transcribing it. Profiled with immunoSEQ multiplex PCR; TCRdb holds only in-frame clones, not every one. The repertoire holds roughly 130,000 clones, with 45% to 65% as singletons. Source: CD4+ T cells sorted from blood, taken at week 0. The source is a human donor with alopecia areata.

CDR3 nucleotides: TGCGCCAGCAGCGAAGACTACTACGAGCAGTACTTC. This gives the protein CASSEDYYEQYF. J is TRBJ2-7 and V is TRBV5-1; tentative D call: TRBD2 (5 bases). With 4 bases removed from V and 3 bases from J, the gap between germline ends came to 8 bases. This CDR3 spans 12 amino acids. The V gene's germline CDR1 is SGHRS and CDR2 YFSETQ.

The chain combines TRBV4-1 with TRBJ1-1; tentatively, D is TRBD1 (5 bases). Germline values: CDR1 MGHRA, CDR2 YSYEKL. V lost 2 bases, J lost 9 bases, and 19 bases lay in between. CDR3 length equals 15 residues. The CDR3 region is CASSQPWSKAGKAFF. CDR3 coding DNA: TGCGCCAGCAGCCAACCCTGGTCTAAGGCAGGGAAAGCTTTCTTT.

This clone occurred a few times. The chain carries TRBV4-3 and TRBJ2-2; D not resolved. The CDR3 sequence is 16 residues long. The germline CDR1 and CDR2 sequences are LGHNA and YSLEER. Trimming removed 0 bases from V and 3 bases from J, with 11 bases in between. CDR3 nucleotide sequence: TGCGCCAGCAGCCAAGATCTGGGCAAACACACCGGGGAGCTGTTTTTT. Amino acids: CASSQDLGKHTGELFF.

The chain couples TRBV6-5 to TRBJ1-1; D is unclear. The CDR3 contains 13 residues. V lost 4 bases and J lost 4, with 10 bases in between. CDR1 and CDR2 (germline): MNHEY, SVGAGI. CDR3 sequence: CASSSKGFTEAFF. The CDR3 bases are TGTGCCAGCAGTTCGAAGGGTTTCACTGAAGCTTTCTTT.

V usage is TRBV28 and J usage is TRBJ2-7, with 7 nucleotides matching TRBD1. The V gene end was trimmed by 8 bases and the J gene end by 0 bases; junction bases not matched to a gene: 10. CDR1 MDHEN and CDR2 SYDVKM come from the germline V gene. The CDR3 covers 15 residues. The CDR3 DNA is TGTGCCAGCCGCGACCGGGACAGTATCTCCTACGAGCAGTACTTC. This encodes CASRDRDSISYEQYF. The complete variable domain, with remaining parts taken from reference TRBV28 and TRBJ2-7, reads DVKVTQSSRYLVKRTGEKVFLECVQDMDHENMFWYRQDPGLGLRLIYFSYDVKMKEKGDIPEGYSVSREKKERFSLILESASTNQTSMYLCASRDRDSISYEQYFGPGTRLTVT.

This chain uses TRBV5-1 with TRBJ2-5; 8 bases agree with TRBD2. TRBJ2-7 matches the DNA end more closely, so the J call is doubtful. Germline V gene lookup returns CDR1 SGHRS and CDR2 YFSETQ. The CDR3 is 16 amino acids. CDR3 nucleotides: TGCGCCAGCAGCTTAGGCGGGGGGTACGGGCAGGACGAGCAGTACTTC. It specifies CASSLGGGYGQDEQYF.

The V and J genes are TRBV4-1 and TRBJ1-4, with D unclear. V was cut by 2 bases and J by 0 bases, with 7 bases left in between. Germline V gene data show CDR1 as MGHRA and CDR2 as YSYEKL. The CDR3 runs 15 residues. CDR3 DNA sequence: TGCGCCAGCAGCCAAAACACCGCAACTAATGAAAAACTGTTTTTT. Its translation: CASSQNTATNEKLFF.